The 7 T cell receptor beta chains presented below share a single source sample, sequenced in a study of blood T cells in healthy people across ages. Combining a sample-barcoded 5' primer with a J-beta primer mix, a second PCR ran for about 6 to 12 cycles. TCRdb re-called the 5' RACE reads with MiXCR, one entry per CDR3 protein. The sample yields hundreds of thousands of distinct CDR3 sequences, around 52% seen once. The sample comprised blood. The receptors here all came from a woman aged 80 or over in good health.

The V call is TRBV7-2, the J call TRBJ2-7; the D call may be TRBD1 or TRBD2 (5 bases each). CDR3 length: 17 amino acids. The V end was cut by 2 bases, the J end by 1 base, with 18 bases between. Germline CDR1 and CDR2: SGHTA and FQGNSA. The DNA of the CDR3 is TGTGCCAGCAGCTTAATGGGGACGCTCAGTGGGTCCTACGAGCAGTACTTC. Its protein product is CASSLMGTLSGSYEQYF.

Details on this clonotype: An end of the junction differs from the germline gene, which may be a read error. The genes are TRBV12-3 or TRBV12-4 and TRBJ2-3; D not certain. This CDR3 region has 14 residues. The CDR3 sequence is CASSPRPRTDAQYF. The CDR3 DNA reads TGTGCCAGCAGCCCTAGACCGAGAACAGATGCGCAGTATTTT.

As regards this clonotype: The junction does not match germline at one end; this may be a read error. The chain has TRBV12-3 or TRBV12-4 and TRBJ1-2; weak D call: TRBD1 (5 bases). The CDR3 consists of 15 residues. In DNA, the CDR3 is TGTGCCAGCAGTTTAGCGGGGGTAACGAGATATGGCCACACCTTC. Amino acid sequence: CASSLAGVTRYGHTF.

This clonotype has only a few counts. This chain joins TRBV7-2 and TRBJ2-2; possibly TRBD2 for D (5 bases). This CDR3 region has 13 residues. From germline, CDR1 is SGHTA and CDR2 FQGNSA. The V end was cut by 2 bases, the J end by 7 bases, with 8 bases between. This chain's CDR3 is CASSLRGLGELFF. The CDR3, as DNA: TGTGCCAGCAGCTTAAGAGGGCTCGGGGAGCTGTTTTTT.

This clonotype was recorded a few times. The CDR3 loop reads CASSLVMVSTDTQYF. The CDR3 DNA is TGTGCCAGCAGCTTAGTGATGGTGTCAACAGATACGCAGTATTTT. The chain has TRBV7-2 and TRBJ2-3; D unresolved. V lost 1 base and J lost 3, with 11 bases in between. CDR3 length: 15 amino acids. Germline CDR1 is SGHTA and CDR2 is FQGNSA. The whole variable domain, filled in from reference TRBV7-2 and TRBJ2-3, reads GAGVSQSPSNKVTEKGKDVELRCDPISGHTALYWYRQSLGQGLEFLIYFQGNSAPDKSGLPSDRFSAERTGGSVSTLTIQRTQQEDSAVYLCASSLVMVSTDTQYFGPGTRLTVL.

This clonotype was picked up a small number of times. The V call is TRBV20-1, the J call TRBJ2-3; possible D gene TRBD1, 5 bases. There are 13 residues in the CDR3. Germline-derived CDR1 and CDR2 are DFQATT and SNEGSKA (reference sequence). The V gene lost 0 bases and the J gene lost 10 bases, with 14 bases spanning the gap. CDR3 residues: CSARDWQQGPQYF. In nucleotides, the CDR3 is TGCAGTGCTAGAGATTGGCAGCAGGGCCCGCAGTATTTT.

The V gene is TRBV29-1, the J gene TRBJ2-1; possible D gene TRBD2, 6 bases. The germline V and J ends were trimmed by 8 bases and 6 bases, with 20 bases remaining between them. CDR1 is SQVTM, CDR2 ANQGSEA, per germline. The CDR3 extends over 14 amino acids. The CDR3 here is CSSTGTNGSNEQFF. In DNA form, the CDR3 reads TGCAGCTCAACCGGGACGAACGGGAGCAATGAGCAGTTCTTC.